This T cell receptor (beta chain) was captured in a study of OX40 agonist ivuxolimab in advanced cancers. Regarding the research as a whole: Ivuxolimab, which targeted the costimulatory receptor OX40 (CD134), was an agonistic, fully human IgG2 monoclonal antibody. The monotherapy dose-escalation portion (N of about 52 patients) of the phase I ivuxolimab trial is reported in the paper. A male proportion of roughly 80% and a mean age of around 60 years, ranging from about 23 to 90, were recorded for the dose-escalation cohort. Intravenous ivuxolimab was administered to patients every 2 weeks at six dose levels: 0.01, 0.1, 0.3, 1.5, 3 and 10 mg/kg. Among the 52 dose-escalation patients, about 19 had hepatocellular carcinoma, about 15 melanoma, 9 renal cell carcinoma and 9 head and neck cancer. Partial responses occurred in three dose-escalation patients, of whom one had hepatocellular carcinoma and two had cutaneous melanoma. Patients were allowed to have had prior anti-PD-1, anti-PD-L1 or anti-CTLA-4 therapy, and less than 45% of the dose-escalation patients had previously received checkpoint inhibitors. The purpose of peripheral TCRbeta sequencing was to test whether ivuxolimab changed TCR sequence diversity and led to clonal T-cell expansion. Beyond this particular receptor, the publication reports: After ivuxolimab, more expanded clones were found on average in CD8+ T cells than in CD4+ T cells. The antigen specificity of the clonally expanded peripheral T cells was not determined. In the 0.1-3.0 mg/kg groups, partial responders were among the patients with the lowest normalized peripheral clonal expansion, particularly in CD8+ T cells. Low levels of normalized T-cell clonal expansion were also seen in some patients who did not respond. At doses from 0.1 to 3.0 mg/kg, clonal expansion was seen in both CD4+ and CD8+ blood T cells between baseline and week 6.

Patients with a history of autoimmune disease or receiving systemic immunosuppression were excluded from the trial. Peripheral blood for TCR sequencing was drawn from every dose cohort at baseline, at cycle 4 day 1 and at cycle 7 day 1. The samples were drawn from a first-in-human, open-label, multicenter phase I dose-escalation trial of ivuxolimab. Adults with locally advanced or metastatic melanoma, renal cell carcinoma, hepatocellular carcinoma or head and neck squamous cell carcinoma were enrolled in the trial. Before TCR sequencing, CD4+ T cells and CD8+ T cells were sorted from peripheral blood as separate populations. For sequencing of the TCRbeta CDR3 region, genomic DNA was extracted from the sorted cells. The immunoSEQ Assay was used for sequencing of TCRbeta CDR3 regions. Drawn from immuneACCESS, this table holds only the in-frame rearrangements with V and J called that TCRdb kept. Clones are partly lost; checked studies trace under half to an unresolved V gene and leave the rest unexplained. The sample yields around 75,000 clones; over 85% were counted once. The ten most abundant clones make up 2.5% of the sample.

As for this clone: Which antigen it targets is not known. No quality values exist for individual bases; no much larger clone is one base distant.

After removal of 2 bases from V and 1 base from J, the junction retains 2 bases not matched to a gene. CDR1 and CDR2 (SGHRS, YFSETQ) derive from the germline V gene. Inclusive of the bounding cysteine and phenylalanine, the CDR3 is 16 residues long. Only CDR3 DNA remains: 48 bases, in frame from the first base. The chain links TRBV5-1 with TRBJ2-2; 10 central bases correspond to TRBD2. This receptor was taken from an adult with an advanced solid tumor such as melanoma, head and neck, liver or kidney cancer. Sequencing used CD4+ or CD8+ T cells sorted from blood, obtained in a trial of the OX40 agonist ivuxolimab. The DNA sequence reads TGCGCCAGCAGCTTTTTAGCGGGAGGGAACACCGGGGAGCTGTTTTTT. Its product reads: CASSFLAGGNTGELFF. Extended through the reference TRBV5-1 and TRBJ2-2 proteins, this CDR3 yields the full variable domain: KAGVTQTPRYLIKTRGQQVTLSCSPISGHRSVSWYQQTPGQGLQFLFEYFSETQRNKGNFPGRFSGRQFSNSRSEMNVSTLELGDSALYLCASSFLAGGNTGELFFGEGSRLTVL.